This T cell receptor (beta chain) stems from a study of T cells in Graves' hyperthyroidism and ophthalmopathy. Germline V gene sequence: CDR1 MNHEY, CDR2 SMNVEV (reference sequence). The CDR3 consists of 14 residues. The ends were cut back, 3 bases at V and 1 base at J, with 9 bases in the middle. Researchers amplified the TCR beta CDR3 regions from RNA transcripts. Primed by the HTBI set, a first-round RT-PCR was run on the TCR CDR3. TCRdb reanalysed the multiplex PCR reads using MiXCR and keeps one entry per CDR3 protein. Among a few hundred thousand distinct CDR3 sequences listed, approximately 44% were seen once. Findings and caveats of the study: Blood also contained most expanded thyroid clonotypes above 0.001.

A word on this clonotype: Its antigen is as yet unknown.

This clonotype was sampled from a woman aged 18-29 years with Graves' hyperthyroidism. The sequenced material came from peripheral blood or thyroid tissue (not recorded which). The chain joins TRBV27 to TRBJ1-1, with TRBD1 as a possible D gene (5 bases). The CDR3 is CASSFQDTNTEAFF. The CDR3 nucleotides read TGTGCCAGCAGTTTCCAGGACACGAACACTGAAGCTTTCTTT.